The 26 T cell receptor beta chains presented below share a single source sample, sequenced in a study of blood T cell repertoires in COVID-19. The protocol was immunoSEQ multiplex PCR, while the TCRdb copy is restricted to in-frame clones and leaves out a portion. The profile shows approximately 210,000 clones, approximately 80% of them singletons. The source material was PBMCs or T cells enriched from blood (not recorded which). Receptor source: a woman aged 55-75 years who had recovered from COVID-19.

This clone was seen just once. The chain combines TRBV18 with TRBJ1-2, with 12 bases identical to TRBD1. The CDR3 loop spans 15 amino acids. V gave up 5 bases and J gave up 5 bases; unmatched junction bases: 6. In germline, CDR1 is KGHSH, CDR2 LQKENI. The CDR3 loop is CASSTAGQGAYGYTF. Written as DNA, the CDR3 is TGTGCCAGCTCAACAGCGGGACAGGGGGCATATGGCTACACCTTC.

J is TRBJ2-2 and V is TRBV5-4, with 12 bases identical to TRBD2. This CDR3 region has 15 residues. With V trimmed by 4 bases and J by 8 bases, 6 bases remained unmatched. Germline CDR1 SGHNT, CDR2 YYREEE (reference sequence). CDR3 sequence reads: CASSPGLAGTGELFF. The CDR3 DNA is TGTGCCAGCAGCCCCGGACTAGCGGGAACTGGGGAGCTGTTTTTT.

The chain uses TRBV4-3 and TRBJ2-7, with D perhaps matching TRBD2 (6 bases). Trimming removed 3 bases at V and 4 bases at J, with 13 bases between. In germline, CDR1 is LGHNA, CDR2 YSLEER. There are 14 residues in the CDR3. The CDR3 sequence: CASSQGGGLYEQYF. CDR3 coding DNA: TGCGCCAGCAGCCAGGGAGGTGGGTTGTACGAGCAGTACTTC.

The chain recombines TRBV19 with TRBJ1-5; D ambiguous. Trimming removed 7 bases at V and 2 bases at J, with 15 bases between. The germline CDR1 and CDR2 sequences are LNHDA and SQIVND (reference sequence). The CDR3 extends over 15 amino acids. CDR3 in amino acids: CASTNHGVRNQPQHF. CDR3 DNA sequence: TGTGCCAGTACCAACCACGGGGTGCGCAATCAGCCCCAGCATTTT.

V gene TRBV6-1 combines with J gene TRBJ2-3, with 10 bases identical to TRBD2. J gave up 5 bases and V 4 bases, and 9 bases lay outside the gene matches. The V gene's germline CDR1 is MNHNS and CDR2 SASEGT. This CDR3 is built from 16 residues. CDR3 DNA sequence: TGTGCCAGCAGTGTGACTAGCGGGTGGCGGGAAGATACGCAGTATTTT. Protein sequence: CASSVTSGWREDTQYF.

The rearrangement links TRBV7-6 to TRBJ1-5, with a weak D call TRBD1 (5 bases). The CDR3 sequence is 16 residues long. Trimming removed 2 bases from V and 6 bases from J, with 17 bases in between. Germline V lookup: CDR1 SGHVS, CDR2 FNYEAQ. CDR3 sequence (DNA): TGTGCCAGCAGCTTAACCGGGCGGAGCGGGGGTCAGCCCCAGCATTTT. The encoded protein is CASSLTGRSGGQPQHF.

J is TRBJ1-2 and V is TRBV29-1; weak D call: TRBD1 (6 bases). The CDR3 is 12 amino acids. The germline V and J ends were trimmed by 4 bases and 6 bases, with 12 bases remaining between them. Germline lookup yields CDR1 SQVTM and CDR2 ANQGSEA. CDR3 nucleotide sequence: TGCAGCGTTGGTTTGGACAGTCATGGCTACACCTTC. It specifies CSVGLDSHGYTF.

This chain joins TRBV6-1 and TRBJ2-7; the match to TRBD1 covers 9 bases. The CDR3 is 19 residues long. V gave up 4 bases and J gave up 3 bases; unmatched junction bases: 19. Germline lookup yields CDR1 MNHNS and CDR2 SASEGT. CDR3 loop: CASSGPGTGFFEGNYEQYF. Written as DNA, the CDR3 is TGTGCCAGCAGTGGACCCGGGACAGGGTTCTTCGAGGGAAACTACGAGCAGTACTTC.

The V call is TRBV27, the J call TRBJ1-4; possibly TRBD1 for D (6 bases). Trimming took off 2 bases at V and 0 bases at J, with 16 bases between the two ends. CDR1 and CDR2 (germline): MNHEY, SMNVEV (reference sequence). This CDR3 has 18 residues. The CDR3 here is CASSLLPPGGPTNEKLFF. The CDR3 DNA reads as TGTGCCAGCAGTTTACTCCCGCCGGGGGGCCCAACTAATGAAAAACTGTTTTTT.

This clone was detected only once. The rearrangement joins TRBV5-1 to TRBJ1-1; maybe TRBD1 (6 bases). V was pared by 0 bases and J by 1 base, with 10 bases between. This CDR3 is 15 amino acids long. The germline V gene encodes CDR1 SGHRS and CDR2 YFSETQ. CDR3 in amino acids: CASSLEGTKNTEAFF. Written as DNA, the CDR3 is TGCGCCAGCAGCTTGGAAGGGACAAAGAACACTGAAGCTTTCTTT.

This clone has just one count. CDR3 DNA sequence: TGCGCCAGCAGCTTGAGACTAGCGGGCAAGGGGGATACGCAGTATTTT. It yields the protein CASSLRLAGKGDTQYF. This chain uses TRBV5-1 with TRBJ2-3; 10 nucleotides line up with TRBD2. The germline gives CDR1 SGHRS, CDR2 YFSETQ. The V segment lost 1 base and the J segment 6 bases; nucleotides outside the gene matches: 8. This CDR3 comprises 16 residues.

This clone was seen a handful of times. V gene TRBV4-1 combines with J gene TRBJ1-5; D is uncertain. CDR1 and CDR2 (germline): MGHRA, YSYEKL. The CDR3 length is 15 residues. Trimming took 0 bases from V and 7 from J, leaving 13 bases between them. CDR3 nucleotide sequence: TGCGCCAGCAGCCAAGACGGCCGGGTCGGGCAGCCCCAGCATTTT. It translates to CASSQDGRVGQPQHF.

CDR3 in DNA: TGTGCCAGCAGCTTGCTACAGGGCGCTGAAGCTTTCTTT. Translation: CASSLLQGAEAFF. The chain has TRBV5-8 and TRBJ1-1; tentative D call: TRBD1 (6 bases). The V end lost 1 base, the J end lost 6 bases, and 10 bases lay between the germline ends. Germline values: CDR1 SGHTS, CDR2 YDEGEE. The CDR3 runs to 13 residues.

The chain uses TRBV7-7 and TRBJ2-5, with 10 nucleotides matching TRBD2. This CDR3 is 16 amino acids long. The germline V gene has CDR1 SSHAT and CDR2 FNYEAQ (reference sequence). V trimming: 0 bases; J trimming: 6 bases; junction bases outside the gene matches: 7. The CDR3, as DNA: TGTGCCAGCAGCTTAGCGAGGACTAGCGGTCTGCAGACCCAGTACTTC. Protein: CASSLARTSGLQTQYF.

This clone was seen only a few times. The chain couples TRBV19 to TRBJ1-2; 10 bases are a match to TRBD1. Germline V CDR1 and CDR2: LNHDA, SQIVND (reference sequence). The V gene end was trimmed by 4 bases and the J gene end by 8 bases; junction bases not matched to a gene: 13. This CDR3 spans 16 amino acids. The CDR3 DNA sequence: TGTGCCAGTAGTAAGACCGCAGACAGGGGGCTGGGAGGCTACACCTTC. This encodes CASSKTADRGLGGYTF.

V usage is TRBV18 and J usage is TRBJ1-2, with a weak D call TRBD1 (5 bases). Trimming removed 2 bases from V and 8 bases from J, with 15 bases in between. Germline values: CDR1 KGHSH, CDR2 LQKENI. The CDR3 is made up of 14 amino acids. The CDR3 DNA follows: TGTGCCAGCTCACCATCGGGAGGGGTGGAAGGCTACACCTTC. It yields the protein CASSPSGGVEGYTF.

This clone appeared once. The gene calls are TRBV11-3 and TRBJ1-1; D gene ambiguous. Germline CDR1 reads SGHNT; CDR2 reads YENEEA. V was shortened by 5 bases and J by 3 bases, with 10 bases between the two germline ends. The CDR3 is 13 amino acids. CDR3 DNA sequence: TGTGCCAGCAGCAGATACCGGGACACTGAAGCTTTCTTT. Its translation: CASSRYRDTEAFF. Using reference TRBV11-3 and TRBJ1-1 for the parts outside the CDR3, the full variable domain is EAGVVQSPRYKIIEKKQPVAFWCNPISGHNTLYWYLQNLGQGPELLIRYENEEAVDDSQLPKDRFSAERLKGVDSTLKIQPAELGDSAVYLCASSRYRDTEAFFGQGTRLTVV.

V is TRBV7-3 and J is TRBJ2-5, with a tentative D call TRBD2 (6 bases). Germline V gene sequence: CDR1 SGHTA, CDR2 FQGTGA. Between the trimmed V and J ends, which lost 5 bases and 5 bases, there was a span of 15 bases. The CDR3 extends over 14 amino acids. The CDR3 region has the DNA TGTGCCAGCAGCCCGGGACTCCCGAAGGAGACCCAGTACTTC. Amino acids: CASSPGLPKETQYF. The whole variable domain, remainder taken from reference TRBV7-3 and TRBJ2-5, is GAGVSQTPSNKVTEKGKYVELRCDPISGHTALYWYRQSLGQGPEFLIYFQGTGAADDSGLPNDRFFAVRPEGSVSTLKIQRTERGDSAVYLCASSPGLPKETQYFGPGTRLLVL.

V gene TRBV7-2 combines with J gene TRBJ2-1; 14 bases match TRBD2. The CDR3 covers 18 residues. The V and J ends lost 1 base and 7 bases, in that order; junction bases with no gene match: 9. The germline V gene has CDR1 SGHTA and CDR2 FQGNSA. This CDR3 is CASSLDPGLAGVKNEQFF. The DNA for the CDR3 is TGTGCCAGCAGCTTAGATCCGGGACTAGCGGGAGTGAAGAATGAGCAGTTCTTC.

CDR3 residues: CATSRGEADTQYF. DNA of the CDR3: TGTGCCACCAGCAGAGGTGAGGCAGATACGCAGTATTTT. This chain links TRBV15 with TRBJ2-3, with D unresolved. Germline V lookup: CDR1 LNHNV, CDR2 YYDKDF (reference sequence). This CDR3 is built from 13 residues. Trimming took off 1 base at V and 4 bases at J, with 6 bases between the two ends.

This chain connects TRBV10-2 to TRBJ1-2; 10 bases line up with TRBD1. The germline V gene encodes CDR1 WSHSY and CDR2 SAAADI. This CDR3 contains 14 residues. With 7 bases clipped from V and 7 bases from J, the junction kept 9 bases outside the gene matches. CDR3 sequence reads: CASTEARDRGGYTF. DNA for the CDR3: TGCGCCAGCACGGAGGCTAGGGACAGGGGTGGCTACACCTTC.

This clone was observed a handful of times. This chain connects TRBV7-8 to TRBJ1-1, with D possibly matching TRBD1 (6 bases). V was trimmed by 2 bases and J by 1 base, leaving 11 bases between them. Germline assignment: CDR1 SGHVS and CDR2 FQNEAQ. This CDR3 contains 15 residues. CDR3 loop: CASSLKRTENTEAFF. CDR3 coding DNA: TGTGCCAGCAGCTTAAAGAGGACAGAGAACACTGAAGCTTTCTTT.

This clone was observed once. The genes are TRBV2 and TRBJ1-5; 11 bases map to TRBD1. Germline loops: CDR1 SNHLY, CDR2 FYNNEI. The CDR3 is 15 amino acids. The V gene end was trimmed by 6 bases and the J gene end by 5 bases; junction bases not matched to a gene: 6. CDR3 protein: CASRGTGGHDQPQHF. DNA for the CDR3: TGTGCCAGCAGGGGGACAGGGGGACATGATCAGCCCCAGCATTTT.

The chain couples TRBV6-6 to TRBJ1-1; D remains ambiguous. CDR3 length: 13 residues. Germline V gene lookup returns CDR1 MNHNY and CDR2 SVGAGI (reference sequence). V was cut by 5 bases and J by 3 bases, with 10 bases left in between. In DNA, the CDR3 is TGTGCCAGCAGTGCGGGTTGGGACACTGAAGCTTTCTTT. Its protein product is CASSAGWDTEAFF.

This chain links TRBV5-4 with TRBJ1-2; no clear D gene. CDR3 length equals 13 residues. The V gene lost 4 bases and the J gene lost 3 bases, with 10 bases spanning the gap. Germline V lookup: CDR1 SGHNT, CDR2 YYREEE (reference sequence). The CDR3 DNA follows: TGTGCCAGCAGCACCGGGATCGACTATGGCTACACCTTC. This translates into CASSTGIDYGYTF.

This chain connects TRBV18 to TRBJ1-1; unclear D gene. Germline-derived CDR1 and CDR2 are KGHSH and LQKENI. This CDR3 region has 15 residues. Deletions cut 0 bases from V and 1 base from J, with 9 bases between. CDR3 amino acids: CASSPPPTGNTEAFF. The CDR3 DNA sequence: TGTGCCAGCTCACCACCCCCCACGGGGAACACTGAAGCTTTCTTT.